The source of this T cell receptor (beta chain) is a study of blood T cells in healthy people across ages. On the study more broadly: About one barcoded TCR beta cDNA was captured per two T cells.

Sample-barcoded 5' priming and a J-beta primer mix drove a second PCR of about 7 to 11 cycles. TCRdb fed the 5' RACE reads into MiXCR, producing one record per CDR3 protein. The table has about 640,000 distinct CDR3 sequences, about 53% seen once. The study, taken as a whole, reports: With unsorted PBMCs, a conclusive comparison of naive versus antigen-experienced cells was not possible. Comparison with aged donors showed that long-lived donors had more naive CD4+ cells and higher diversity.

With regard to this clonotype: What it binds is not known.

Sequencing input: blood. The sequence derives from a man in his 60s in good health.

For the CDR3, the DNA is TGCAGTGCTATGGGGACAGGGGTCTCACCCCTCCACTTT. This gives the protein CSAMGTGVSPLHF. The V gene is TRBV20-1, the J gene TRBJ1-6; 10 nucleotides agree with TRBD1. This CDR3 has 13 amino acids. CDR1 and CDR2 from the germline V gene are DFQATT and SNEGSKA (reference sequence). V shed 4 bases, J shed 10 bases, and the junction held 4 bases outside the gene matches.